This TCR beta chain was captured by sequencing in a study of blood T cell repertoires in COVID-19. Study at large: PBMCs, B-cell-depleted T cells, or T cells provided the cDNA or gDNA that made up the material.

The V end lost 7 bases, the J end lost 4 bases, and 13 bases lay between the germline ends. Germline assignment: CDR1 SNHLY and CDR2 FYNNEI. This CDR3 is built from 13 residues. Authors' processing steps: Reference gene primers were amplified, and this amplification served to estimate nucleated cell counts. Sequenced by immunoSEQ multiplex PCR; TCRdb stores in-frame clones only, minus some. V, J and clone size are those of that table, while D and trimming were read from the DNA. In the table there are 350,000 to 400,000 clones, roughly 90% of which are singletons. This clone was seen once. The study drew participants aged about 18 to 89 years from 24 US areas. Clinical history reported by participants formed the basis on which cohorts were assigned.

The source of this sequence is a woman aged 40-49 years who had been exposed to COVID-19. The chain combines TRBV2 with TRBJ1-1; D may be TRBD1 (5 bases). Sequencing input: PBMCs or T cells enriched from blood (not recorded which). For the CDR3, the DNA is TGTGCCAGCATCCGGGAGAGGGGCACTGAAGCTTTCTTT. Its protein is CASIRERGTEAFF.